This TCR beta chain was identified in a study of cytomegalovirus exposure and HLA in healthy donors. Study-level information: A data release that came early held approximately 85 million unique TCRs from HLA-typed donors. Overall study findings and caveats: The study reported that TCR beta sequences accurately predicted HLA-A and HLA-B alleles in most subjects.

CDR3 length: 13 amino acids. The germline gives CDR1 LGHNA, CDR2 YNFKEQ. The V end lost 2 bases, the J end lost 2 bases, and 6 bases lay between the germline ends. This clone was detected a few times. Its specificity is not known. The PCR ran on 60 Vbeta and 13 Jbeta primers. Per the authors' pipeline: Unique TCR beta chains totaled some 78 million in a later count, with approximately 11 million of them shared. Repertoires were generated with immunoSEQ multiplex PCR, while TCRdb's copy carries only in-frame clones and drops some. That table supplies the V and J calls and clone size; D and trimming were determined from the DNA. The table has 130,000 to 150,000 clones, roughly three quarters seen once.

This sequence was found in a woman aged 40 to 50 in good health and CMV-seronegative. The V call is TRBV4-2, the J call TRBJ1-1; no reliable D call. Sequencing was done on a sample of PBMCs. CDR3 protein: CASSQPVNTEAFF. The CDR3 DNA sequence: TGTGCCAGCAGCCAACCAGTCAACACTGAAGCTTTCTTT.